The present TCR beta chain was sequenced within a study of cytomegalovirus exposure and HLA in healthy donors. Study outcomes and limitations: No immune exposure information besides CMV serostatus was available.

As for this clone: Its specificity is not known.

Germline-derived CDR1 and CDR2 are SGDLS and YYNGEE. V was cut by 2 bases and J by 2 bases, with 13 bases left in between. The CDR3 contains 16 residues. Vbeta (60) and Jbeta (13) primers were used in the PCR. Only in-frame clones appear in the TCRdb table, and some are missing; sequencing was by immunoSEQ multiplex PCR. The sample shows 100,000 to 120,000 clones, about 83% of them seen only once. V is TRBV9 and J is TRBJ1-4; D is unresolved. This TCR was sampled from a man aged 18 to 30 in good health and CMV-seronegative. The sample was PBMCs. The CDR3 DNA is TGTGCCAGCAGCGTGGGTTGGCAGGTCACTAATGAAAAACTGTTTTTT. Protein product: CASSVGWQVTNEKLFF.